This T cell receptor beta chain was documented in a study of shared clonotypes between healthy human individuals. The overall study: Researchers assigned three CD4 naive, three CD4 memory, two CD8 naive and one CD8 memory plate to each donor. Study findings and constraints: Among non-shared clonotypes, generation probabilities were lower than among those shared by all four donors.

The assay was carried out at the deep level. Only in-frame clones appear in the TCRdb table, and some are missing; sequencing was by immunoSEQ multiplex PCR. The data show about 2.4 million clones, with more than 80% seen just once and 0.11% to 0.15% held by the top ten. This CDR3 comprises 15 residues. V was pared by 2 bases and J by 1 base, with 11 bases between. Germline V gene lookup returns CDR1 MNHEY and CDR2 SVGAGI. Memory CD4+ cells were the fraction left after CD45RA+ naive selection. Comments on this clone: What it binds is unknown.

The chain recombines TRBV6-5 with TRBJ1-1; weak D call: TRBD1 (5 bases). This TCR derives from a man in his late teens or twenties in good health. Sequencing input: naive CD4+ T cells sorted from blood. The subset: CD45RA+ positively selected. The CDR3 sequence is CASSYGSGRNTEAFF. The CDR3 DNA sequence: TGTGCCAGCAGTTACGGATCAGGGAGGAACACTGAAGCTTTCTTT.